This entry concerns a single TCR beta chain. Antigen: not known. The CDR3 runs to 16 residues. V gave up 7 bases and J gave up 3 bases; unmatched junction bases: 12. Germline CDR1 reads LNHDA; CDR2 reads SQIVND (reference sequence). The method was immunoSEQ multiplex PCR; TCRdb's version includes in-frame clones alone and lacks a portion of them. The profile shows some 200,000 clones, about 90% of them singletons. The source of the sample is a study of T cell responses to AZD1222 COVID-19 vaccine. Study at large: The analysis combined second doses at about 4 or about 12 weeks.

Study conclusions and caveats: Among the donors, most were white British and more were female, and clonal diversity was possibly underestimated. A reported finding is that nearly half of spike-specific TCRs target unmutated variant regions. The study found Spike-specific TCR breadth and depth rose after two AZD1222 doses.

This TCR was recovered from an adult in good health. This material consisted of peripheral blood, taken on day 0 of AZD1222 vaccination. The chain uses TRBV19 and TRBJ1-5; TRBD1 matches 7 bases. CDR3 DNA: TGTGCCAGTACCTCCGACAGGGTATGGGACAATCAGCCCCAGCATTTT. Its translation: CASTSDRVWDNQPQHF.